Listed below are T cell receptor beta chains from one sample, sequenced in a study of T cells in Graves' hyperthyroidism and ophthalmopathy. One entry per CDR3 protein, called by TCRdb with MiXCR from the multiplex PCR reads. The data hold more than 600,000 distinct CDR3 sequences, with roughly 17% observed a single time. The sequenced sample was blood. Receptors originate from a man between 18 and 29 years old with Graves' hyperthyroidism. Both conserved end residues are part of each CDR3. The D gene is left open where the match is weak. A row's size may be missing; if present it is once, few, many or a size class.

TRBJ2-3 NA TRBV28 13 many CASSFQVGDTQYF TGTGCCAGCAGTTTTCAGGTGGGAGATACGCAGTATTTT
TRBJ2-1 NA TRBV10-3 14 few CAVGNRDKHNEQFF TGTGCCGTAGGGAACCGGGACAAGCACAATGAGCAGTTCTTC
TRBJ1-5 NA TRBV10-3 13 NA CAIRAGKDQPQHF TGTGCCATCAGGGCCGGGAAGGATCAGCCCCAGCATTTT
TRBJ2-5 TRBD2 TRBV19 16 few CASSVRGLARSETQYF TGTGCCAGTAGTGTTCGGGGACTAGCAAGGTCAGAGACCCAGTACTTC
TRBJ2-1 NA TRBV7-2 15 few CASSIRKPNWNEQFF TGTGCCAGCAGCATTAGGAAGCCCAATTGGAATGAGCAGTTCTTC
TRBJ2-1 TRBD2 TRBV7-9 17 few CASSFRTSGRAPNEQFF TGTGCCAGCAGCTTTAGGACTAGCGGGAGGGCCCCAAATGAGCAGTTCTTC
TRBJ2-1 NA TRBV19 18 NA CASPPTGPWEPAGNEQFF TGTGCCAGTCCCCCCACGGGTCCCTGGGAGCCGGCGGGCAATGAGCAGTTCTTC
TRBJ2-7 TRBD1 TRBV20-1 13 NA CSATITGGGEQYF TGCAGTGCTACGATTACAGGGGGCGGCGAGCAGTACTTC
TRBJ1-3 NA TRBV19 15 few CASSINEDSGNTIYF TGTGCCAGTAGTATAAATGAAGACTCTGGAAACACCATATATTTT
TRBJ2-7 NA TRBV6-1 15 few CASSAPTDPPYEQYF TGTGCCAGCAGTGCACCGACAGACCCGCCCTACGAGCAGTACTTC
TRBJ2-5 TRBD2 TRBV20-1 17 NA CSARDRLAGAKQETQYF TGCAGTGCTAGAGATAGGCTAGCGGGAGCCAAGCAAGAGACCCAGTACTTC
TRBJ1-1 NA TRBV28 14 many CASIEGTLNTEAFF TGTGCCAGCATTGAGGGGACATTGAACACTGAAGCTTTCTTT
TRBJ2-7 NA TRBV6-5 15 few CASSYGQFNSYEQYF TGTGCCAGCAGTTACGGTCAGTTCAACTCCTACGAGCAGTACTTC
TRBJ2-7 TRBD2 TRBV28 15 many CASSFLAGEVYEQYF TGTGCCAGCAGTTTCCTAGCGGGAGAGGTCTACGAGCAGTACTTC
TRBJ1-4 NA TRBV6-6 13 many CASSYSTNEKLFF TGTGCCAGCAGTTACTCAACTAATGAAAAACTGTTTTTT
TRBJ2-7 NA TRBV28 13 many CASSLNSLYEQYF TGTGCCAGCAGTTTAAACAGCCTCTACGAGCAGTACTTC
TRBJ2-5 TRBD2 TRBV19 14 few CASTTSGKRETQYF TGTGCCAGTACGACTAGCGGGAAACGAGAGACCCAGTACTTC
TRBJ1-1 NA TRBV7-9 13 NA CASRPEGRPEAFF TGTGCCAGCAGGCCGGAGGGCCGACCTGAAGCTTTCTTT
TRBJ2-7 NA TRBV27 17 few CASSSPHSASGSYEQYF TGTGCCAGCAGTTCGCCCCACAGTGCTTCCGGATCCTACGAGCAGTACTTC
TRBJ1-5 TRBD1 TRBV19 17 few CASSERWDRGSNQPQHF TGTGCCAGTAGTGAGCGTTGGGACAGGGGGAGCAATCAGCCCCAGCATTTT